The T cell receptor beta chain described here comes from a study of control samples from healthy donors and cancer patients. Some clones are missing from TCRdb's copy, which holds only in-frame ones; the method was immunoSEQ multiplex PCR. The data show tens of thousands of clones, 94% seen once. From germline, CDR1 is MDHEN and CDR2 SYDVKM. CDR3 length: 15 residues. V lost 3 bases to trimming and J lost 2 bases, with 14 bases between them. The sequence came from a woman aged 18 to 35 in good health. Material for sequencing was blood. This chain links TRBV28 with TRBJ2-7; D gene uncertain. The CDR3 loop is CASSFSHLGTYEQYF. As DNA, the CDR3 is TGTGCCAGCAGTTTTAGTCACCTTGGCACCTACGAGCAGTACTTC.